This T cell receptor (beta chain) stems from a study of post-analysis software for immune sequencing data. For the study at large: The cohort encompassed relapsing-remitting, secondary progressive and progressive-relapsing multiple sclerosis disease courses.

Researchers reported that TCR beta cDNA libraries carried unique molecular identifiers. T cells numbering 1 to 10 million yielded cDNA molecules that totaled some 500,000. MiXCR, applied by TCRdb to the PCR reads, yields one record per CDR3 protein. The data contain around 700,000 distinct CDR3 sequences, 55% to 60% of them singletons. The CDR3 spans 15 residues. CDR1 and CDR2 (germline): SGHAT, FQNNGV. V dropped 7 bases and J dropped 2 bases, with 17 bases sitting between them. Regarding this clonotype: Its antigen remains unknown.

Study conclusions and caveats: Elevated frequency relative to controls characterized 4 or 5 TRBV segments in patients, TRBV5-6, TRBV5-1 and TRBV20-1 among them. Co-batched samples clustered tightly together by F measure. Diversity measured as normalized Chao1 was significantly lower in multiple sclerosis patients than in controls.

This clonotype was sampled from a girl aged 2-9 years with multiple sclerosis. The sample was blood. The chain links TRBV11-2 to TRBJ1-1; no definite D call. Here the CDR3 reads CASKVTTRVNTEAFF. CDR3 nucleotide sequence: TGTGCCAGCAAGGTTACGACAAGGGTAAACACTGAAGCTTTCTTT.